This TCR beta chain was retrieved from a study of cytomegalovirus exposure and HLA in healthy donors. Regarding the study as a whole: Beyond CMV serostatus, there was no information to go on about immune exposure. The authors later found most CMV-associated TCR beta chains appeared HLA-restricted. Sequencing had likely introduced a cluster of highly shared sequence variants as an artifact. High specificity and sensitivity for cytomegalovirus status were reported for the classifier.

This CDR3 spans 18 amino acids. J lost 3 bases, V lost 4 bases, and 8 bases had no gene match. Germline V gene data show CDR1 as SSHAT and CDR2 as FNYEAQ (reference sequence). The primer mix had 60 Vbeta and 13 Jbeta primers. Some clones are missing from TCRdb's copy, which holds only in-frame ones; the method was immunoSEQ multiplex PCR. Its listing shows some 110,000 clones. Note on this clone: Its cognate antigen is unknown.

The sample consisted of PBMCs. J is TRBJ2-5 and V is TRBV7-7, with 16 nucleotides matching TRBD2. The receptor was derived from a man aged 25 to 40 in good health and CMV-seronegative. The CDR3 DNA is TGTGCCAGCAGCTCGAACCGGGGACTAGCGGGGGGGAAAGAGACCCAGTACTTC. Its protein product is CASSSNRGLAGGKETQYF.